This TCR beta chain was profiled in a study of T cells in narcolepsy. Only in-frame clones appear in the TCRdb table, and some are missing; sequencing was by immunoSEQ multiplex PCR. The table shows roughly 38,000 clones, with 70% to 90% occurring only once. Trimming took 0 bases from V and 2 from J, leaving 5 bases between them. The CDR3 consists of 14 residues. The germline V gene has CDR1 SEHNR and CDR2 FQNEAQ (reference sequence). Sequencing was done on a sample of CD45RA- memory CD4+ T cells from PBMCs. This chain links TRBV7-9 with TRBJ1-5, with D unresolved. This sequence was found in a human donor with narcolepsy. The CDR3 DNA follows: TGTGCCAGCAGCTTAGCAGGAGGCAATCAGCCCCAGCATTTT. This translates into CASSLAGGNQPQHF.